This TCR beta chain was sequenced in a study of T cells in Graves' hyperthyroidism and ophthalmopathy. Uncontrolled infection, other autoimmune disease, pregnancy or lactation disqualified patients from enrolment. Authors of the study amplified TCR beta CDR3 regions from RNA transcripts. HTBI primers were the set used in a first-round RT-PCR of the TCR CDR3. TCRdb passed the multiplex PCR reads through MiXCR, listing each CDR3 protein once. In the table there are about 560,000 distinct CDR3 sequences, about 45% of which are singletons. Overall study findings and caveats: A model of 13 V-J features distinguished ophthalmopathy from stable hyperthyroidism.

As concerns this clonotype: The target antigen is unknown.

The source is a woman in her late teens or twenties with Graves' hyperthyroidism. Specimen: peripheral blood or thyroid tissue (not recorded which).

The DNA of the CDR3 is TGCAGCGTGTCGAAGGGACTAGCGGGAGAGACCCAGTACTTC. This codes for CSVSKGLAGETQYF. The genes are TRBV29-1 and TRBJ2-5; 12 bases line up with TRBD2. Trimming removed 6 bases from V and 4 bases from J; junction bases left unmatched: 6. The V gene's germline CDR1 is SQVTM and CDR2 ANQGSEA. This CDR3 comprises 14 residues.